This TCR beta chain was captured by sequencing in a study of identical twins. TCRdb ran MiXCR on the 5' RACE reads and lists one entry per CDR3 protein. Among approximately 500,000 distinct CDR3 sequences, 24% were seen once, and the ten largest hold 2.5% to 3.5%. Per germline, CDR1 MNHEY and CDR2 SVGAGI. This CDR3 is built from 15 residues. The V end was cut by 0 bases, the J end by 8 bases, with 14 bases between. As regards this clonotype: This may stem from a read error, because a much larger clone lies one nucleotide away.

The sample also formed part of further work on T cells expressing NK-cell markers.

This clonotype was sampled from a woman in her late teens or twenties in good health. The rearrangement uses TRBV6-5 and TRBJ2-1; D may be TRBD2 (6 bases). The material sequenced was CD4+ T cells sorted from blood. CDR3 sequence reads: CASSYSYLATDEQFF. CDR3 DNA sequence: TGTGCCAGCAGTTACTCATATCTAGCGACCGATGAGCAGTTCTTC.